This TCR beta chain was sequenced during a study of pediatric ulcerative colitis. Study overall: Disease was pancolitis in under 10 and left-sided in two, histology-confirmed. Findings and caveats of the study: Compared with controls, ulcerative colitis showed greater blood-rectum clone sharing.

Per germline, CDR1 LNHNV and CDR2 YYDKDF (reference sequence). The CDR3 length is 15 residues. The V gene end was trimmed by 1 base and the J gene end by 6 bases; junction bases not matched to a gene: 7. As to this clone: Its antigen is still unknown.

Some clones are missing from TCRdb's copy, which holds only in-frame ones; the method was immunoSEQ multiplex PCR. The profile shows tens of thousands of clones, 60% to 75% of them singletons. During colonoscopy, one to two rectal pinch biopsies were collected. The clonotype originates from a boy aged 10-17 years with severe ulcerative colitis. This rearrangement joins TRBV15 to TRBJ1-1, with 8 nucleotides matching TRBD1. The sample was gut tissue. Here the CDR3 reads CATSRGPDRAAEAFF. In DNA form, the CDR3 reads TGTGCCACCAGCAGAGGCCCGGACAGGGCGGCTGAAGCTTTCTTT.